This T cell receptor (beta chain) was captured by sequencing in a study of blood T cells in healthy people across ages. Germline loops: CDR1 DFQATT, CDR2 SNEGSKA (reference sequence). V lost 2 bases to trimming and J lost 6 bases, with 15 bases between them. This CDR3 has 14 amino acids. The authors ran a second PCR of roughly 6 to 11 cycles using a sample-barcoded 5' primer and a J-beta primer mix. TCRdb re-called the 5' RACE reads through MiXCR, storing one row per CDR3 protein. The repertoire holds approximately 1,700,000 distinct CDR3 sequences, with about 39% as singletons. Donation came from healthy Caucasian individuals in Russia who were aged roughly 6 to 95. PBMCs numbering at least 7 million were isolated per sample. Extraction yielded at least 6 micrograms of total RNA per sample. This clonotype has more than one count but fewer than ten.

This clonotype was obtained from a human donor in good health. The chain recombines TRBV20-1 with TRBJ2-3, with a possible D match to TRBD2 (5 bases). Material: blood. The CDR3 region is CSARSGLDRDTQYF. The CDR3 coding sequence is TGCAGTGCTAGATCCGGACTGGACCGGGATACGCAGTATTTT.